This note documents a single T cell receptor beta chain sequence. This entry comes from a study of cytomegalovirus exposure and HLA in healthy donors. Overall study context: Approximately 77 million unique TCRs from HLA-typed donors were held in an early release of data.

PCR used 60 Vbeta primers and 13 Jbeta primers. Repertoires were generated with immunoSEQ multiplex PCR, while TCRdb's copy carries only in-frame clones and drops some. The table records 250,000 to 350,000 clones, 70% to 90% of them present only once. Germline assignment: CDR1 SEHNR and CDR2 FQNEAQ (reference sequence). Trimming took off 3 bases at V and 5 bases at J, with 8 bases between the two ends. The CDR3 loop spans 13 amino acids. The rearrangement joins TRBV7-9 to TRBJ2-1; no definite D call. Material: PBMCs. The TCR originated in a woman aged 18-29 years in good health and CMV-seronegative. CDR3 nucleotide sequence: TGTGCCAGCAGCTTCTCGGCGGACAATGAGCAGTTCTTC. Translated: CASSFSADNEQFF.